This T cell receptor beta chain originates from a study of T cell clonality in common variable immunodeficiency. Points from the study as a whole: Fewer deletions and N-nucleotide insertions were reportedly seen in common variable immunodeficiency TCR beta sequences. The cause of increased CVID clonality remains unclear without subpopulation sequencing. CVID patient heterogeneity limited repertoire-clinical complication correlations.

This clone was seen repeatedly, ten times or more. Its cognate antigen is unknown. The missing CDR3 end, 3 residues past where the read stops, is filled in from the germline J gene. Germline CDR1 MNHEY, CDR2 SVGEGT. Trimming took off 5 bases at V and 1 base at J, with 8 bases between the two ends. CDR3 length: 13 amino acids. Sequencing was performed with immunoSEQ multiplex PCR; in TCRdb, only in-frame clones are kept and a portion is missing. The sample holds more than 35,000 clones, and no clone turns up only once. Both groups were predominantly of Caucasian heritage. Specimen: peripheral blood mononuclear cells. This TCR was sampled from a person aged 18-70 years in good health. This sequence joins TRBV6-2 or TRBV6-3 and TRBJ1-1; maybe TRBD1 (5 bases). The CDR3 is CASSRGQNTEAFF. Partial CDR3 DNA: TGTGCCAGCAGTAGAGGACAGAACACTGAA.